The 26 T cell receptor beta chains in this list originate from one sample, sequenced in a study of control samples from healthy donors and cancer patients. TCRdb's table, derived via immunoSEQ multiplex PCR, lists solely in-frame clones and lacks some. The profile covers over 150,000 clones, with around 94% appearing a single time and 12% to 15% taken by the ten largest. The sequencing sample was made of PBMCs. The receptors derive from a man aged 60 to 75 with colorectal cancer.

In DNA, the CDR3 is TGTGCCAGCAGTTTGTCAGCTGGAAGCAATCAGCCCCAGCATTTT. This sequence encodes CASSLSAGSNQPQHF. The rearrangement joins TRBV27 to TRBJ1-5; D gene unclear. The germline V and J ends were trimmed by 3 bases and 1 base, with 10 bases remaining between them. From germline, CDR1 is MNHEY and CDR2 SMNVEV (reference sequence). The CDR3 runs to 15 residues.

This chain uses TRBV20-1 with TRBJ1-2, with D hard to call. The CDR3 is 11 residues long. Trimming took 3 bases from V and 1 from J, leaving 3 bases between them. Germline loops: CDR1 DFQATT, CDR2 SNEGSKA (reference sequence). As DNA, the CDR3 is TGCAGTGCTAGTAATAACTATGGCTACACCTTC. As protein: CSASNNYGYTF.

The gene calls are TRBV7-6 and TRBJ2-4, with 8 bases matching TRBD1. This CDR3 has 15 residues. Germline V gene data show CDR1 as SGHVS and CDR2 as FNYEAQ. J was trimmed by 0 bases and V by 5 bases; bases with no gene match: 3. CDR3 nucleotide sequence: TGTGCCAGCAGCCGACAGGGGTTAGCCAAAAACATTCAGTACTTC. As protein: CASSRQGLAKNIQYF.

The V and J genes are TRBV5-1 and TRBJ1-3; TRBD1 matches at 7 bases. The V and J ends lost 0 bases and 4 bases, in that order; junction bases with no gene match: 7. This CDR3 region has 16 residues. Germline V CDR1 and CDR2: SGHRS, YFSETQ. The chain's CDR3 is CASSLEPHRGGNTIYF. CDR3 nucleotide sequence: TGCGCCAGCAGCTTGGAACCCCACAGGGGAGGAAACACCATATATTTT.

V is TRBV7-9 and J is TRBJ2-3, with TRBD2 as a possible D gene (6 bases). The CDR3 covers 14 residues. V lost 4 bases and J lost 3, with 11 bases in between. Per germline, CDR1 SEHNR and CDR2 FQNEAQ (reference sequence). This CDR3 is CASSSRERTDTQYF. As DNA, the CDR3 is TGTGCCAGCAGCTCCCGGGAGAGGACAGATACGCAGTATTTT.

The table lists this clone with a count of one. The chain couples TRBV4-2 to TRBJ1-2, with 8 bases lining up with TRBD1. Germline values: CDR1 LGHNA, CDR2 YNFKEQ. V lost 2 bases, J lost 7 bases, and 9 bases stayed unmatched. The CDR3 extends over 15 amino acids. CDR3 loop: CASSQLTTGESGYTF. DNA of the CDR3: TGTGCCAGCAGCCAACTAACGACAGGGGAATCTGGCTACACCTTC.

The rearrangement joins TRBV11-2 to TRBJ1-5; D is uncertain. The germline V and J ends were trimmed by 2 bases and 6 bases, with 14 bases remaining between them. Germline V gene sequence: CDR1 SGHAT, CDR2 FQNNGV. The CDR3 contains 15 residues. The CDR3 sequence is CASSLWGGSGQPQHF. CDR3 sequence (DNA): TGTGCCAGCAGCTTATGGGGAGGTTCGGGTCAGCCCCAGCATTTT. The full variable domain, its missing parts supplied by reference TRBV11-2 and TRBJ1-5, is EAGVAQSPRYKIIEKRQSVAFWCNPISGHATLYWYQQILGQGPKLLIQFQNNGVVDDSQLPKDRFSAERLKGVDSTLKIQPAKLEDSAVYLCASSLWGGSGQPQHFGDGTRLSIL.

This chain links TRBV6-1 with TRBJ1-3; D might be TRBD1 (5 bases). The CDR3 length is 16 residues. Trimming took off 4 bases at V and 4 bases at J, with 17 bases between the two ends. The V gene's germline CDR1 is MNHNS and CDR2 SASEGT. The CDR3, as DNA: TGTGCCAGCAGTGTGGGGGGGAGGTCCAAAGGAAACACCATATATTTT. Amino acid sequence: CASSVGGRSKGNTIYF.

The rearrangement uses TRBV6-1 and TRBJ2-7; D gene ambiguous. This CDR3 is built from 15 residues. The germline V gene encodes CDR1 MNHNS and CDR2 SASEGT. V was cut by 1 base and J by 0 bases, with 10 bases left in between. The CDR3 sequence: CASSEGSQHSYEQYF. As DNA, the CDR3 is TGTGCCAGCAGTGAAGGAAGTCAGCACTCCTACGAGCAGTACTTC.

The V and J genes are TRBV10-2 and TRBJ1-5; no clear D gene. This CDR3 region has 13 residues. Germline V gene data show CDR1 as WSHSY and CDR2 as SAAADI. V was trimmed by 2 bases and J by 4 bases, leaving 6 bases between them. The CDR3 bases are TGCGCCAGCAGTGAGGATCTGAATCAGCCCCAGCATTTT. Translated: CASSEDLNQPQHF.

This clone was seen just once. The CDR3: CASSLFPRGGRDTQYF. CDR3 DNA: TGCGCCAGCAGCTTGTTCCCGCGGGGGGGACGGGATACGCAGTATTTT. The chain employs TRBV5-1 and TRBJ2-3, with 9 bases lining up with TRBD2. Germline V lookup: CDR1 SGHRS, CDR2 YFSETQ. J gave up 6 bases and V 1 base, and 9 bases lay outside the gene matches. This CDR3 is 16 amino acids long.

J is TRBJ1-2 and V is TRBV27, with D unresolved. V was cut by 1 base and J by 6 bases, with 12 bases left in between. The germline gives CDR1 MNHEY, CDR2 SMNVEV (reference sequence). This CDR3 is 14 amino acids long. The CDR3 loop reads CASSLYGVGDGYTF. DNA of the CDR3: TGTGCCAGCAGTTTATATGGGGTTGGGGATGGCTACACCTTC.

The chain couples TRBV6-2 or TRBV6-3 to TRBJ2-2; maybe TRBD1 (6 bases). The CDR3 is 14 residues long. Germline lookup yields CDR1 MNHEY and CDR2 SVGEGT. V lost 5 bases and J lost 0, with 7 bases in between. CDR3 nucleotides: TGTGCCAGCAGTACAGGGACGAACACCGGGGAGCTGTTTTTT. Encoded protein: CASSTGTNTGELFF.

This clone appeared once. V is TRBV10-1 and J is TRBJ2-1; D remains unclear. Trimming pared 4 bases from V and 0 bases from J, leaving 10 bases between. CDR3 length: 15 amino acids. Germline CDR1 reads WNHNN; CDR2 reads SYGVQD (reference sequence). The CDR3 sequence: CASSGSDSSYNEQFF. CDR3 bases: TGCGCCAGCAGTGGATCAGATAGCTCCTACAATGAGCAGTTCTTC.

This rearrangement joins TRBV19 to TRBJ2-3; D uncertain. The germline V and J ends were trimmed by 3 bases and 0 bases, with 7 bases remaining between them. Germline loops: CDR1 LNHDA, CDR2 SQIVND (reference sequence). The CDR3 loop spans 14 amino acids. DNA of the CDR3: TGTGCCAGTAGTATCGGGCAGAGCACAGATACGCAGTATTTT. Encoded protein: CASSIGQSTDTQYF.

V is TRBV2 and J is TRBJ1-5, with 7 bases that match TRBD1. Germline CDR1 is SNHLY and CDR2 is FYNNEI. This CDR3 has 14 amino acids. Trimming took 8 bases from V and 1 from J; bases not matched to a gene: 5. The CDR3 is CASGTVASNQPQHF. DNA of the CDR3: TGTGCCAGCGGGACAGTCGCCAGCAATCAGCCCCAGCATTTT.

The CDR3 reads CASSRGRNQPQHF. CDR3 sequence (DNA): TGTGCCAGCAGCAGAGGGCGAAATCAGCCCCAGCATTTT. J is TRBJ1-5 and V is TRBV27; D remains unclear. The germline V and J ends were trimmed by 6 bases and 4 bases, with 10 bases remaining between them. CDR1 and CDR2 (germline): MNHEY, SMNVEV (reference sequence). The length of the CDR3 is 13 residues.

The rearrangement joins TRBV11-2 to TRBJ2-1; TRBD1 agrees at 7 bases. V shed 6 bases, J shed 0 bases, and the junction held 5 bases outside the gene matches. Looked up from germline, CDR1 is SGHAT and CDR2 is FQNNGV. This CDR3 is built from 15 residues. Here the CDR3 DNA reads TGTGCCAGCAGTCGACAGGGCGGCTCCTACAATGAGCAGTTCTTC. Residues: CASSRQGGSYNEQFF.

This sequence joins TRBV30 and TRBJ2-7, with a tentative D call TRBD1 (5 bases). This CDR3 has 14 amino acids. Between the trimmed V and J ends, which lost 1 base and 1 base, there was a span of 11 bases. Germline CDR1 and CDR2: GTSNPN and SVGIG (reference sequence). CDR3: CAWSGVTVSYEQYF. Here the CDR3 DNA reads TGTGCCTGGAGTGGGGTGACAGTTTCCTACGAGCAGTACTTC. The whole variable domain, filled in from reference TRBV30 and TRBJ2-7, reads SQTIHQWPATLVQPVGSPLSLECTVEGTSNPNLYWYRQAAGRGLQLLFYSVGIGQISSEVPQNLSASRPQDRQFILSSKKLLLSDSGFYLCAWSGVTVSYEQYFGPGTRLTVT.

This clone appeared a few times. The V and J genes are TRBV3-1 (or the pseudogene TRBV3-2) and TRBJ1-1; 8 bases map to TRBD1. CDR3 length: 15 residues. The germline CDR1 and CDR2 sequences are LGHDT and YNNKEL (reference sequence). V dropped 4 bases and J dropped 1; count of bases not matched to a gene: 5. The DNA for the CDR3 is TGTGCCAGCAGCCGTCAGGGGGCGGCGAACACTGAAGCTTTCTTT. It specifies CASSRQGAANTEAFF.

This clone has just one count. The CDR3 nucleotides read TGTGCCAGCAGCTTCGGACGCCCAACTAATGAAAAACTGTTTTTT. Its translation: CASSFGRPTNEKLFF. This chain joins TRBV5-5 and TRBJ1-4; no clear D. The germline gives CDR1 SGHKS, CDR2 YYEKEE (reference sequence). The CDR3 spans 15 residues. Between the trimmed V and J ends, which lost 2 bases and 0 bases, there was a span of 8 bases. The whole variable domain, remainder taken from reference TRBV5-5 and TRBJ1-4, is DAGVTQSPTHLIKTRGQQVTLRCSPISGHKSVSWYQQVLGQGPQFIFQYYEKEERGRGNFPDRFSARQFPNYSSELNVNALLLGDSALYLCASSFGRPTNEKLFFGSGTQLSVL.

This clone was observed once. CDR3 region: CASKTSGGNTDTQYF. The CDR3 nucleotides read TGCGCCAGCAAAACTAGCGGGGGGAACACAGATACGCAGTATTTT. This chain connects TRBV5-1 to TRBJ2-3, with TRBD2 identical over 12 bases. The CDR3 runs 15 residues. The trim removed 6 bases at V and 2 bases at J, leaving 4 bases unmatched. CDR1 and CDR2 (germline): SGHRS, YFSETQ.

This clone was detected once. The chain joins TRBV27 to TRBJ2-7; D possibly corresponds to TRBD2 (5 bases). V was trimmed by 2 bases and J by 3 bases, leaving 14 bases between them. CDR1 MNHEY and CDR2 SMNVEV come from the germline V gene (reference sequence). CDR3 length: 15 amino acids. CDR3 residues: CASSLRGSRGYEQYF. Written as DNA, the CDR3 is TGTGCCAGCAGTTTACGAGGATCTCGGGGCTACGAGCAGTACTTC.

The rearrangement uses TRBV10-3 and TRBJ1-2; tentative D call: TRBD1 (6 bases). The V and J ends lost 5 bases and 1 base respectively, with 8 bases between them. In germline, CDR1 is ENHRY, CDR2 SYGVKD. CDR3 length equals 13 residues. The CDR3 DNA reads TGTGCCATCAGTATGGACAGTAACTATGGCTACACCTTC. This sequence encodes CAISMDSNYGYTF.

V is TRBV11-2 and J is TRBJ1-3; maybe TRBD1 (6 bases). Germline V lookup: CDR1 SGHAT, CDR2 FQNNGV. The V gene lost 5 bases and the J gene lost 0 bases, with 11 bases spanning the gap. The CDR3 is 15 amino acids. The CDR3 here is CASSVTGSSGNTIYF. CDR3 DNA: TGTGCCAGCAGCGTAACAGGGAGCTCTGGAAACACCATATATTTT.

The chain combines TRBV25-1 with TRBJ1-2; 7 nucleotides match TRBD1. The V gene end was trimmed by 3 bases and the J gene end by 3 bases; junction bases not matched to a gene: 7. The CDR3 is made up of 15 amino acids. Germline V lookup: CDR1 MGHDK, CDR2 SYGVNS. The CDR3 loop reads CASSDDREVDYGYTF. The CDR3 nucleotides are TGTGCCAGCAGTGACGACAGGGAGGTGGACTATGGCTACACCTTC.